The rows below give T cell receptor beta chains drawn from one sample of a study of identical twins. TCRdb independently ran MiXCR on the 5' RACE reads; one entry per CDR3 protein. The sample contains approximately 690,000 distinct CDR3 sequences, 5.5% to 7.5% of which appear only once. Source material: naive T cells sorted from blood. The source is a man aged 18 to 29 in good health. Each CDR3 is given with its conserved first and last residue. Fields, in order: V gene, D gene, J gene, clone size, CDR3 protein, CDR3 DNA. A D gene is named only where the DNA matches it firmly. Part of the rows lack a size; the others show once, few, many or a class for expanded clones.

V gene: TRBV9; D gene: -; J gene: TRBJ2-3; clone size: -; CDR3 protein: CASSHRNTQYF; CDR3 DNA: TGTGCCAGCAGTCATCGGAATACGCAGTATTTT
V gene: TRBV24-1; D gene: -; J gene: TRBJ1-5; clone size: many; CDR3 protein: CATRAGASNQPQHF; CDR3 DNA: TGTGCCACCAGAGCTGGGGCTAGCAATCAGCCCCAGCATTTT
V gene: TRBV6-5; D gene: TRBD2; J gene: TRBJ2-3; clone size: -; CDR3 protein: CASSYAGVSTDTQYF; CDR3 DNA: TGTGCCAGCAGTTACGCGGGAGTAAGCACAGATACGCAGTATTTT
V gene: TRBV7-9; D gene: -; J gene: TRBJ2-2; clone size: few; CDR3 protein: CASSPAGTPNTGELFF; CDR3 DNA: TGTGCCAGCAGCCCAGCCGGGACACCGAACACCGGGGAGCTGTTTTTT
V gene: TRBV7-9; D gene: -; J gene: TRBJ1-2; clone size: few; CDR3 protein: CASSLDESGLRGYTF; CDR3 DNA: TGTGCCAGCAGCTTAGATGAATCAGGGTTGCGCGGCTACACCTTC
V gene: TRBV20-1; D gene: TRBD2; J gene: TRBJ2-5; clone size: many; CDR3 protein: CSASFLAEVLETQYF; CDR3 DNA: TGCAGTGCTAGTTTTCTAGCGGAGGTTCTAGAGACCCAGTACTTC
V gene: TRBV27; D gene: -; J gene: TRBJ2-1; clone size: many; CDR3 protein: CASSPYSGSRSLPSNEQFF; CDR3 DNA: TGTGCCAGCAGTCCCTACTCGGGGTCGCGGAGCCTACCCTCCAATGAGCAGTTCTTC
V gene: TRBV5-6; D gene: -; J gene: TRBJ2-1; clone size: -; CDR3 protein: CASSLDPINEQFF; CDR3 DNA: TGTGCCAGCAGCTTGGACCCGATCAATGAGCAGTTCTTC
V gene: TRBV20-1; D gene: TRBD1; J gene: TRBJ1-3; clone size: many; CDR3 protein: CSAPDRGNGNTIYF; CDR3 DNA: TGCAGTGCTCCAGACAGGGGGAACGGAAACACCATATATTTT
V gene: TRBV5-1; D gene: -; J gene: TRBJ1-6; clone size: many; CDR3 protein: CASRSGDYNSPLHF; CDR3 DNA: TGCGCCAGCCGATCCGGGGACTATAATTCACCCCTCCACTTT
V gene: TRBV24-1; D gene: TRBD1; J gene: TRBJ2-5; clone size: many; CDR3 protein: CATSDLQGARETQYF; CDR3 DNA: TGTGCCACCAGTGATTTGCAGGGGGCGAGAGAGACCCAGTACTTC
V gene: TRBV5-1; D gene: -; J gene: TRBJ2-1; clone size: many; CDR3 protein: CASSLEGGGRSNEQFF; CDR3 DNA: TGCGCCAGCAGCTTGGAAGGGGGAGGGCGGAGTAATGAGCAGTTCTTC
V gene: TRBV27; D gene: -; J gene: TRBJ2-1; clone size: -; CDR3 protein: CASESGRSDEQFF; CDR3 DNA: TGTGCCAGCGAATCCGGGCGTTCCGATGAGCAGTTCTTC
V gene: TRBV4-3; D gene: -; J gene: TRBJ2-3; clone size: many; CDR3 protein: CASSQFPRVDTQYF; CDR3 DNA: TGCGCCAGCAGCCAATTCCCCCGTGTTGATACGCAGTATTTT
V gene: TRBV27; D gene: TRBD1; J gene: TRBJ2-1; clone size: many; CDR3 protein: CASSRQGAKNEQFF; CDR3 DNA: TGTGCCAGCAGCAGACAGGGGGCGAAGAATGAGCAGTTCTTC
V gene: TRBV20-1; D gene: TRBD2; J gene: TRBJ2-3; clone size: many; CDR3 protein: CSASFLLSGRATDTQYF; CDR3 DNA: TGCAGTGCTAGCTTCCTCCTGAGCGGGAGGGCCACAGATACGCAGTATTTT
V gene: TRBV5-5; D gene: TRBD2; J gene: TRBJ2-7; clone size: -; CDR3 protein: CASSLDLAGDLEQYF; CDR3 DNA: TGTGCCAGCAGCTTGGATCTAGCGGGAGATCTCGAGCAGTACTTC
V gene: TRBV3-1; D gene: -; J gene: TRBJ2-2; clone size: few; CDR3 protein: CASNQGPGELFF; CDR3 DNA: TGTGCCAGCAACCAGGGGCCCGGGGAGCTGTTTTTT
V gene: TRBV20-1; D gene: -; J gene: TRBJ2-1; clone size: many; CDR3 protein: CSAPDVSSYNEQFF; CDR3 DNA: TGCAGTGCCCCGGATGTTAGCTCCTACAATGAGCAGTTCTTC
V gene: TRBV10-1; D gene: -; J gene: TRBJ1-1; clone size: -; CDR3 protein: CASSEKDLATEAFF; CDR3 DNA: TGCGCCAGCAGTGAAAAGGATTTAGCCACTGAAGCTTTCTTT
V gene: TRBV7-9; D gene: TRBD1; J gene: TRBJ2-1; clone size: few; CDR3 protein: CAGSTGGGEQFF; CDR3 DNA: TGTGCCGGCTCGACAGGGGGCGGTGAGCAGTTCTTC
V gene: TRBV6-5; D gene: -; J gene: TRBJ2-5; clone size: many; CDR3 protein: CASSYSREQTQYF; CDR3 DNA: TGTGCCAGCAGTTACTCCCGGGAGCAGACCCAGTACTTC
V gene: TRBV12-3/TRBV12-4; D gene: -; J gene: TRBJ1-5; clone size: many; CDR3 protein: CASSFAGRINQPQHF; CDR3 DNA: TGTGCCAGCAGTTTTGCAGGACGGATAAATCAGCCCCAGCATTTT
V gene: TRBV15; D gene: TRBD1; J gene: TRBJ1-5; clone size: few; CDR3 protein: CATSRATGTGGRQPQHF; CDR3 DNA: TGTGCCACCAGCAGAGCGACCGGGACAGGGGGCCGCCAGCCCCAGCATTTT
V gene: TRBV5-1; D gene: -; J gene: TRBJ2-5; clone size: many; CDR3 protein: CASHEGEKAPQETQYF; CDR3 DNA: TGCGCCAGCCATGAGGGGGAAAAAGCTCCTCAAGAGACCCAGTACTTC
V gene: TRBV20-1; D gene: -; J gene: TRBJ2-5; clone size: -; CDR3 protein: CSGVPGQVTGGETQYF; CDR3 DNA: TGCAGTGGGGTACCGGGACAGGTCACCGGGGGGGAGACCCAGTACTTC
V gene: TRBV2; D gene: -; J gene: TRBJ1-2; clone size: -; CDR3 protein: CASSESTQGQGRYTF; CDR3 DNA: TGTGCCAGCAGTGAAAGTACTCAGGGCCAAGGCCGCTACACCTTC
V gene: TRBV27; D gene: TRBD1; J gene: TRBJ1-6; clone size: -; CDR3 protein: CASSRPRGRNSPLHF; CDR3 DNA: TGTGCCAGCAGTCGCCCCAGGGGGAGAAATTCACCCCTCCACTTT
V gene: TRBV21-1; D gene: -; J gene: TRBJ2-1; clone size: once; CDR3 protein: CASSKSGTIDNEQFF; CDR3 DNA: TGTGCCAGCAGCAAAAGTGGGACTATTGACAATGAGCAGTTCTTC
V gene: TRBV24-1; D gene: TRBD1; J gene: TRBJ2-1; clone size: few; CDR3 protein: CATSDLPGGNEQFF; CDR3 DNA: TGTGCCACCAGTGATCTCCCAGGGGGCAATGAGCAGTTCTTC
V gene: TRBV7-9; D gene: TRBD2; J gene: TRBJ2-3; clone size: few; CDR3 protein: CASSLFAGEAADTQYF; CDR3 DNA: TGTGCCAGCAGCTTGTTTGCGGGAGAGGCCGCAGATACGCAGTATTTT
V gene: TRBV5-6; D gene: TRBD1; J gene: TRBJ1-1; clone size: -; CDR3 protein: CASSSGQGMRTNTEAFF; CDR3 DNA: TGTGCCAGCAGCTCGGGACAGGGGATGAGAACGAACACTGAAGCTTTCTTT
V gene: TRBV28; D gene: -; J gene: TRBJ2-7; clone size: few; CDR3 protein: CASSPLGPYEQYF; CDR3 DNA: TGTGCCAGCAGTCCTTTAGGGCCCTACGAGCAGTACTTC
V gene: TRBV5-1; D gene: -; J gene: TRBJ2-3; clone size: many; CDR3 protein: CASSSGISGDTQYF; CDR3 DNA: TGCGCCAGCAGCTCAGGGATAAGTGGGGATACGCAGTATTTT
V gene: TRBV12-3/TRBV12-4; D gene: -; J gene: TRBJ2-5; clone size: many; CDR3 protein: CASSLKGGETQYF; CDR3 DNA: TGTGCCAGCAGTTTAAAAGGAGGAGAGACCCAGTACTTC
V gene: TRBV29-1; D gene: TRBD2; J gene: TRBJ2-2; clone size: many; CDR3 protein: CSAGLALTGELFF; CDR3 DNA: TGCAGCGCCGGACTAGCCCTAACCGGGGAGCTGTTTTTT
V gene: TRBV5-1; D gene: -; J gene: TRBJ2-1; clone size: many; CDR3 protein: CASSLGSSGAYNEQFF; CDR3 DNA: TGCGCCAGCAGCTTGGGGTCCTCCGGGGCGTACAATGAGCAGTTCTTC
V gene: TRBV29-1; D gene: -; J gene: TRBJ1-1; clone size: many; CDR3 protein: CSVDSHTEAFF; CDR3 DNA: TGCAGCGTTGATAGCCACACTGAAGCTTTCTTT
V gene: TRBV2; D gene: -; J gene: TRBJ1-5; clone size: -; CDR3 protein: CASSGPGGTQPQHF; CDR3 DNA: TGTGCCAGCAGTGGTCCGGGAGGGACTCAGCCCCAGCATTTT
V gene: TRBV14; D gene: TRBD2; J gene: TRBJ2-1; clone size: -; CDR3 protein: CASSQERPGLAGGPSYNEQFF; CDR3 DNA: TGTGCCAGCAGCCAAGAACGTCCGGGACTAGCGGGAGGGCCCTCCTACAATGAGCAGTTCTTC
V gene: TRBV4-2; D gene: TRBD2; J gene: TRBJ2-3; clone size: many; CDR3 protein: CASSQPTRTSGSTDTQYF; CDR3 DNA: TGTGCCAGCAGCCAACCCACCCGGACTAGCGGTAGCACAGATACGCAGTATTTT
V gene: TRBV5-5; D gene: -; J gene: TRBJ2-1; clone size: many; CDR3 protein: CASSLMPAEQFF; CDR3 DNA: TGTGCCAGCAGCTTGATGCCAGCCGAGCAGTTCTTC
V gene: TRBV10-2; D gene: -; J gene: TRBJ1-1; clone size: -; CDR3 protein: CASTPEGSTEAFF; CDR3 DNA: TGCGCCAGCACCCCAGAGGGTAGCACTGAAGCTTTCTTT
V gene: TRBV4-3; D gene: -; J gene: TRBJ2-5; clone size: -; CDR3 protein: CASSQDRGTRETQYF; CDR3 DNA: TGCGCCAGCAGCCAAGATAGAGGGACGAGGGAGACCCAGTACTTC
V gene: TRBV12-3/TRBV12-4; D gene: -; J gene: TRBJ2-3; clone size: -; CDR3 protein: CASSSGVRTDTQYF; CDR3 DNA: TGTGCCAGCAGTTCGGGGGTACGCACAGATACGCAGTATTTT
V gene: TRBV27; D gene: -; J gene: TRBJ2-3; clone size: few; CDR3 protein: CASSPVQLASTDTQYF; CDR3 DNA: TGTGCCAGCAGTCCCGTACAGCTAGCTAGCACAGATACGCAGTATTTT
V gene: TRBV12-3/TRBV12-4; D gene: TRBD2; J gene: TRBJ2-5; clone size: many; CDR3 protein: CASSLGGGLAEETQYF; CDR3 DNA: TGTGCCAGCAGTTTAGGGGGGGGACTAGCTGAAGAGACCCAGTACTTC
V gene: TRBV9; D gene: TRBD2; J gene: TRBJ2-1; clone size: -; CDR3 protein: CASSPSPFGRSSNEQFF; CDR3 DNA: TGTGCCAGCAGCCCCAGCCCCTTCGGGAGGTCCTCCAATGAGCAGTTCTTC
V gene: TRBV12-3/TRBV12-4; D gene: -; J gene: TRBJ1-5; clone size: -; CDR3 protein: CASSLSLGTHQPQHF; CDR3 DNA: TGTGCCAGCAGTTTAAGTCTCGGGACCCATCAGCCCCAGCATTTT
V gene: TRBV19; D gene: -; J gene: TRBJ1-3; clone size: -; CDR3 protein: CASRNPSGNTIYF; CDR3 DNA: TGTGCCAGTAGGAACCCCTCTGGAAACACCATATATTTT
V gene: TRBV29-1; D gene: -; J gene: TRBJ2-1; clone size: many; CDR3 protein: CSVVRTDRHSYNEQFF; CDR3 DNA: TGCAGCGTTGTGAGGACTGACCGACACTCCTACAATGAGCAGTTCTTC
V gene: TRBV10-3; D gene: TRBD2; J gene: TRBJ2-1; clone size: -; CDR3 protein: CAITATSGRSSYNEQFF; CDR3 DNA: TGTGCCATCACCGCGACTAGCGGGAGATCTTCCTACAATGAGCAGTTCTTC
V gene: TRBV29-1; D gene: -; J gene: TRBJ2-2; clone size: many; CDR3 protein: CSVGLVSTGELFF; CDR3 DNA: TGCAGCGTTGGCTTGGTATCCACCGGGGAGCTGTTTTTT
V gene: TRBV20-1; D gene: TRBD2; J gene: TRBJ2-3; clone size: many; CDR3 protein: CSVLAGGATDTQYF; CDR3 DNA: TGCAGTGTACTAGCGGGAGGTGCGACAGATACGCAGTATTTT
V gene: TRBV29-1; D gene: -; J gene: TRBJ1-3; clone size: many; CDR3 protein: CSVEGPGNSGNTIYF; CDR3 DNA: TGCAGCGTTGAAGGGCCGGGGAACTCTGGAAACACCATATATTTT
V gene: TRBV21-1; D gene: -; J gene: TRBJ2-1; clone size: -; CDR3 protein: CASTTHPNEQFF; CDR3 DNA: TGTGCCAGCACCACCCACCCCAATGAGCAGTTCTTC
V gene: TRBV20-1; D gene: -; J gene: TRBJ2-3; clone size: many; CDR3 protein: CSARAAGSRTDTQYF; CDR3 DNA: TGCAGTGCTAGAGCCGCGGGTAGCCGCACAGATACGCAGTATTTT
V gene: TRBV19; D gene: TRBD2; J gene: TRBJ2-7; clone size: -; CDR3 protein: CASRGLENYEQYF; CDR3 DNA: TGTGCCAGTAGAGGACTAGAAAACTACGAGCAGTACTTC
V gene: TRBV12-3/TRBV12-4; D gene: TRBD1; J gene: TRBJ2-5; clone size: many; CDR3 protein: CASSLTGVGYETQYF; CDR3 DNA: TGTGCCAGCAGTTTAACAGGGGTCGGCTATGAGACCCAGTACTTC